These 18 T cell receptor beta chains share one sample of origin, sequenced in a study of cytomegalovirus exposure and HLA in healthy donors (dated by TCRdb to 2016 to 2017). Receptor libraries were prepared by the immunoSEQ multiplex PCR assay. The multiplex PCR relied on a mix of 60 forward primers for TCR Vbeta segments and 13 reverse primers for TCR Jbeta segments. TCRdb retrieved this table from immuneACCESS and kept in-frame rearrangements only. Not all clones are present; in checked studies, unresolved V genes account for under half, and no reason is known for the remainder. In all, the sample holds roughly 120,000 clones, and around 80% of those were seen once. The top ten hold over 0.2% of the sample. Sequenced material: PBMCs. These receptors were taken from a man aged 50 to 60 in good health and CMV-seronegative.

The chain's CDR3 is CASTIQETQYF. The CDR3 coding sequence is TGCGCCAGCACCATTCAAGAGACCCAGTACTTC. V and J are TRBV5-1 and TRBJ2-5; D is unresolved. The CDR3 has 11 amino acids. Germline lookup yields CDR1 SGHRS and CDR2 YFSETQ. Deletions cut 6 bases from V and 2 bases from J, with 5 bases between.

The J gene is TRBJ1-5, the V gene TRBV28; maybe TRBD1 (5 bases). Trimming pared 10 bases from V and 7 bases from J, leaving 17 bases between. The CDR3 has 13 amino acids. CDR1 and CDR2 (germline): MDHEN, SYDVKM. CDR3 nucleotides: TGTGCCACCTTCTCACAGGTGAACCAGCCCCAGCATTTT. Amino acids: CATFSQVNQPQHF.

This chain joins TRBV18 and TRBJ2-7, with 11 nucleotides matching TRBD2. This CDR3 is built from 15 residues. CDR1 is KGHSH and CDR2 is LQKENI in the germline V gene. After removal of 6 bases from V and 3 bases from J, the junction contained 7 bases not matched to a gene. The CDR3 DNA sequence: TGTGCCAGCTCGCCTAGCGGGGGGCCAAACTACGAGCAGTACTTC. The encoded protein is CASSPSGGPNYEQYF.

This chain uses TRBV7-8 with TRBJ2-3, with unresolved D. CDR1 and CDR2 (germline): SGHVS, FQNEAQ. The V end lost 5 bases, the J end lost 6 bases, and 9 bases lay between the germline ends. The CDR3 sequence is 12 residues long. CDR3 loop: CASSHPPDTQYF. The CDR3 DNA reads TGTGCCAGCAGCCATCCCCCCGATACGCAGTATTTT.

In this sample, this clone turned up once. One junction end does not reproduce the germline sequence, and a read error may be involved. The J gene is TRBJ1-2, the V gene TRBV9; D is undetermined. The CDR3 is 14 amino acids. Looked up from germline, CDR1 is SGDLS and CDR2 is YYNGEE. As DNA, the CDR3 is TGTGCCAGCAGCGTTGGAGGCTCTAACTATGGCTACCCCTTC. Encoded protein: CASSVGGSNYGYPF. Filled out from reference TRBV9 and TRBJ1-2, the complete variable domain reads DSGVTQTPKHLITATGQRVTLRCSPRSGDLSVYWYQQSLDQGLQFLIQYYNGEERAKGNILERFSAQQFPDLHSELNLSSLELGDSALYFCASSVGGSNYGYPFGSGTRLTVV.

The V gene is TRBV13, the J gene TRBJ1-1; D is perhaps TRBD1 (6 bases). Trimming cost V 5 bases and J 5 bases, with 12 bases left between them. Germline V gives CDR1 PRHDT, CDR2 FYEKMQ (reference sequence). The CDR3 sequence is 13 residues long. The DNA of the CDR3 is TGTGCCAGCAGCCCACAGGGAAGGACTGAAGCTTTCTTT. As protein: CASSPQGRTEAFF. The full variable domain, in which reference TRBV13 and TRBJ1-1 provide the parts outside the CDR3, is AAGVIQSPRHLIKEKRETATLKCYPIPRHDTVYWYQQGPGQDPQFLISFYEKMQSDKGSIPDRFSAQQFSDYHSELNMSSLELGDSALYFCASSPQGRTEAFFGQGTRLTVV.

This clone showed up just a few times. The chain employs TRBV5-1 and TRBJ2-7, with 9 nucleotides matching TRBD2. The CDR3 totals 16 residues. Germline V lookup: CDR1 SGHRS, CDR2 YFSETQ. After removal of 4 bases from V and 4 bases from J, the junction contained 12 bases not matched to a gene. The CDR3 region has the DNA TGCGCCAGCAGCGGTACTTTGCGGGGGGGCTTTTACGAGCAGTACTTC. Amino acids: CASSGTLRGGFYEQYF.

V is TRBV19 and J is TRBJ2-7; 8 nucleotides line up with TRBD2. Trimming at V came to 6 bases and at J to 2 bases, leaving 18 bases not matched to a gene. The CDR3 covers 18 residues. From germline, CDR1 is LNHDA and CDR2 SQIVND (reference sequence). CDR3 DNA: TGTGCCAGTAGCCCTCTGGGACCGACTAGCGCCGTGACCTACGAGCAGTACTTC. Encoded protein: CASSPLGPTSAVTYEQYF.

CDR3 sequence (DNA): TGTGCCAGCAGCCCCAGAGGAATGAACACTGAAGCTTTCTTT. The encoded protein is CASSPRGMNTEAFF. V and J are TRBV7-9 and TRBJ1-1; D remains ambiguous. Trimming took off 5 bases at V and 0 bases at J, with 10 bases between the two ends. From germline, CDR1 is SEHNR and CDR2 FQNEAQ (reference sequence). The CDR3 totals 14 residues.

The J gene is TRBJ2-2, the V gene TRBV5-1, with a possible D match to TRBD1 (5 bases). V was cut by 2 bases and J by 0 bases, with 17 bases left in between. The CDR3 covers 18 residues. Per germline, CDR1 SGHRS and CDR2 YFSETQ. CDR3 in amino acids: CASSFLPKGSSNTGELFF. The CDR3 DNA reads as TGCGCCAGCAGCTTCCTTCCGAAGGGGTCTTCGAACACCGGGGAGCTGTTTTTT.

The chain carries TRBV4-3 and TRBJ1-2; 12 bases align to TRBD1. Per the germline V gene, CDR1 is LGHNA and CDR2 is YSLEER. V shed 3 bases and J 3 bases; nucleotides not matched to a gene: 5. The CDR3 is 16 residues long. The CDR3 sequence: CASSQGQGAPYYGYTF. The CDR3 DNA reads as TGCGCCAGCAGCCAGGGACAGGGGGCCCCCTACTATGGCTACACCTTC.

Only a few counts were recorded for this clone. The CDR3, as DNA: TGTGCCAGCAGCCAAGACAGGGCCGGAGGCTACACCTTC. This codes for CASSQDRAGGYTF. The chain has TRBV5-4 and TRBJ1-2; TRBD1 matches at 7 bases. Germline assignment: CDR1 SGHNT and CDR2 YYREEE (reference sequence). This CDR3 is 13 amino acids long. V trimming: 4 bases; J trimming: 8 bases; junction bases outside the gene matches: 8. Full variable domain (remainder filled in from reference TRBV5-4 and TRBJ1-2): ETGVTQSPTHLIKTRGQQVTLRCSSQSGHNTVSWYQQALGQGPQFIFQYYREEENGRGNFPPRFSGLQFPNYSSELNVNALELDDSALYLCASSQDRAGGYTFGSGTRLTVV.

The chain carries TRBV6-6 and TRBJ1-5, with a tentative D call TRBD1 (5 bases). This CDR3 is built from 13 residues. Germline values: CDR1 MNHNY, CDR2 SVGAGI (reference sequence). The V end was cut by 8 bases, the J end by 5 bases, with 13 bases between. CDR3 DNA: TGTGCCAGCCATGGTGCAGGGTATCAGCCCCAGCATTTT. Translated, it gives CASHGAGYQPQHF.

The chain carries TRBV4-1 and TRBJ2-2; 13 bases agree with TRBD2. The CDR3 totals 16 residues. The germline V gene has CDR1 MGHRA and CDR2 YSYEKL. The trim removed 4 bases at V and 4 bases at J, leaving 3 bases unmatched. The CDR3 region has the DNA TGCGCCAGCAGCCGCCGGACTAGCGGGAGCACCGGGGAGCTGTTTTTT. It specifies CASSRRTSGSTGELFF.

This rearrangement joins TRBV28 to TRBJ2-7; perhaps TRBD1 as D (6 bases). The germline gives CDR1 MDHEN, CDR2 SYDVKM. CDR3 length: 14 amino acids. Between the trimmed V and J ends, which lost 4 bases and 2 bases, there was a span of 12 bases. The CDR3 DNA reads TGTGCCAGCAGTTCGCTGACAGGTACCTACGAGCAGTACTTC. Translated: CASSSLTGTYEQYF.

The V and J genes are TRBV6-5 and TRBJ2-7; TRBD1 matches at 9 bases. This CDR3 spans 14 amino acids. The junction had 8 bases not matched to a gene; V was cut back by 6 bases and J by 5 bases. From germline, CDR1 is MNHEY and CDR2 SVGAGI. This CDR3 reads CASSITGGAHEQYF. DNA for the CDR3: TGTGCCAGCAGCATCACAGGGGGCGCCCACGAGCAGTACTTC.

The J gene is TRBJ2-1, the V gene TRBV2, with no clear D. Germline V lookup: CDR1 SNHLY, CDR2 FYNNEI. The CDR3 consists of 15 residues. Between the trimmed V and J ends, which lost 3 bases and 0 bases, there was a span of 9 bases. The CDR3 DNA sequence: TGTGCCAGCAGTGATTCAGCGCCCTCCTACAATGAGCAGTTCTTC. Amino acids: CASSDSAPSYNEQFF. The full variable domain, its missing parts supplied by reference TRBV2 and TRBJ2-1, is EPEVTQTPSHQVTQMGQEVILRCVPISNHLYFYWYRQILGQKVEFLVSFYNNEISEKSEIFDDQFSVERPDGSNFTLKIRSTKLEDSAMYFCASSDSAPSYNEQFFGPGTRLTVL.

The genes are TRBV13 and TRBJ2-7; 8 bases line up with TRBD2. There are 16 residues in the CDR3. V shed 5 bases and J 6 bases; nucleotides not matched to a gene: 15. Germline CDR1 is PRHDT and CDR2 is FYEKMQ (reference sequence). For the CDR3, the DNA is TGTGCCAGCAGCACATTGGGACTAGGAGCCTCCCTCGAGCAGTACTTC. It specifies CASSTLGLGASLEQYF.